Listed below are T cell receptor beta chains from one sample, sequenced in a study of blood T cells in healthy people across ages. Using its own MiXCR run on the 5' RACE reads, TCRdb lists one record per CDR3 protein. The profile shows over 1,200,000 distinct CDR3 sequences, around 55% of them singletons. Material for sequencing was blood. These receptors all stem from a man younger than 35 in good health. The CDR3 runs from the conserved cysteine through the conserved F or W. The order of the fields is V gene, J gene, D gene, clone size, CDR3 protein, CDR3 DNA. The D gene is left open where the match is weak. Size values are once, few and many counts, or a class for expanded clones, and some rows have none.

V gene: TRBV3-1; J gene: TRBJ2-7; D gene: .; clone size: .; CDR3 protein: CASSQEDEQYF; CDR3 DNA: TGTGCCAGCAGCCAAGAGGACGAGCAGTACTTC
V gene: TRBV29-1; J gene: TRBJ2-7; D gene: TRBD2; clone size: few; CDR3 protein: CSVELAGNPYEQYF; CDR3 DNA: TGCAGCGTTGAACTAGCGGGGAACCCTTACGAGCAGTACTTC
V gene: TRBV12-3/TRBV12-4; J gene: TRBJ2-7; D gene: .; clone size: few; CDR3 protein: CASLAQGYEQYF; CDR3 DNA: TGTGCCAGCCTCGCCCAGGGCTACGAGCAGTACTTC
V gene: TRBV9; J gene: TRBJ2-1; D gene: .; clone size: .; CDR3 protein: CASRRDTGEQFF; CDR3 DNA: TGTGCCAGCAGACGGGACACGGGTGAGCAGTTCTTC
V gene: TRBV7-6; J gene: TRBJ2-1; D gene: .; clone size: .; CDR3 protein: CASSLVSGNPYNEQFF; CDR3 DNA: TGTGCCAGCAGCTTAGTGTCCGGGAACCCCTACAATGAGCAGTTTTTC
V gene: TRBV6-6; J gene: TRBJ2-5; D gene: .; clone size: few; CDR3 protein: CASSSGRETQYF; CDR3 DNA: TGTGCCAGCAGTTCAGGGCGGGAGACCCAGTACTTC
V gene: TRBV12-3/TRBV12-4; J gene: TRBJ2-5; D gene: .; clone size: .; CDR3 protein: CASSPGPIQETQYF; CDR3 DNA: TGTGCCAGCAGTCCGGGACCGATCCAAGAGACCCAGTACTTC
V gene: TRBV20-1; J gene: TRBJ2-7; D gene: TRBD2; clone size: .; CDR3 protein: CSARWGGGLAGAPDSYEQYF; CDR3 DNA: TGCAGTGCTAGGTGGGGTGGCGGTCTAGCGGGGGCCCCCGACTCCTACGAGCAGTACTTC
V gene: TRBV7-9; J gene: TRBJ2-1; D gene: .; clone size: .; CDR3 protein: CASLRSNEQFF; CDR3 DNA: TGTGCCAGCTTAAGGAGCAATGAGCAGTTCTTC
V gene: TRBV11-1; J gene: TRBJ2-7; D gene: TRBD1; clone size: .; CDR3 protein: CASSSPGQASYEQYF; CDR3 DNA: TGTGCCAGCAGTTCCCCGGGACAGGCCTCCTACGAGCAGTACTTC
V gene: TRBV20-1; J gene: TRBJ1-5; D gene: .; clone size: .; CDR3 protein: CSARSRVGENQPQHF; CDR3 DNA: TGCAGTGCTAGATCCAGGGTGGGTGAAAATCAGCCCCAGCATTTT
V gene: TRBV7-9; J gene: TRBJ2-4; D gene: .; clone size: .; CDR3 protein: CASSPTISNIQYF; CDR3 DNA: TGTGCCAGCAGCCCGACAATCTCGAACATTCAGTACTTC
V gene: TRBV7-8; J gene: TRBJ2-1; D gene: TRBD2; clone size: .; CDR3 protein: CASKLMGQRGGNNGQFF; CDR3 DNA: TGTGCCAGCAAGCTTATGGGGCAGCGGGGGGGGAACAATGGGCAGTTCTTC
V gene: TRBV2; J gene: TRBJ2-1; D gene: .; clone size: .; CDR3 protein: CASSVQGGPNEQFF; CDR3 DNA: TGTGCCAGCAGTGTCCAGGGTGGGCCCAATGAGCAGTTCTTC
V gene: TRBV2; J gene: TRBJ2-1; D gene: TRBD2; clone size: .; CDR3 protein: CASTLSGGSYNEQFF; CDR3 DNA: TGTGCCAGCACCCTTAGCGGGGGTTCCTACAATGAGCAGTTCTTC
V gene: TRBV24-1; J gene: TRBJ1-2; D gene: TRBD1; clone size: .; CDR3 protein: CATSEWDSPFTF; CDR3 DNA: TGTGCCACCAGTGAGTGGGACAGCCCATTCACCTTC
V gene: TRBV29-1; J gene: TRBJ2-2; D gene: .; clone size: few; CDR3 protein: CSARNTGELFF; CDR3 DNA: TGCAGCGCACGGAACACCGGGGAGCTGTTTTTT
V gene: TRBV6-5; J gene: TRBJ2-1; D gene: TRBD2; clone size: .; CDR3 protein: CASRPGGDNEQFF; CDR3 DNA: TGTGCCAGCAGACCCGGGGGGGACAATGAGCAGTTCTTC
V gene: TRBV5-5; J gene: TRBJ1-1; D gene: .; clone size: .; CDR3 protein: CASSLGPFRTEAFF; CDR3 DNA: TGTGCCAGCAGCCTGGGGCCGTTTCGGACTGAAGCTTTCTTT
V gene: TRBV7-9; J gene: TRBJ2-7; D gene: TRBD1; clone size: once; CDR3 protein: CASSPNSGQGTYEQYF; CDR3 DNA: TGTGCCAGCAGCCCAAATTCCGGACAGGGAACATACGAGCAGTACTTC
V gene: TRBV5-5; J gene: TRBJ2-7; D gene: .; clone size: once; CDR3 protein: CASSTDFPRASWYF; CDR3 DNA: TGTGCCAGCAGCACGGACTTTCCCCGGGCGTCGTGGTACTTC
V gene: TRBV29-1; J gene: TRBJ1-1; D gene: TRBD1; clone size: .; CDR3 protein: CSVALGQGNTEAFF; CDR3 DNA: TGCAGCGTTGCTCTGGGACAGGGGAACACTGAAGCTTTCTTT
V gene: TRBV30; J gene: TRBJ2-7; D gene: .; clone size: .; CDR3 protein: CAWSDDYEQYF; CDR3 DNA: TGTGCCTGGAGTGATGACTACGAGCAGTACTTC
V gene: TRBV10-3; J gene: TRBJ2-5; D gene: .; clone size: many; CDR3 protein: CAISEGETQYF; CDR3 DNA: TGTGCCATCAGTGAGGGGGAGACCCAGTACTTC
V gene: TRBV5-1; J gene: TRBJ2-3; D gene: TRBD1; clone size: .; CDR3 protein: CASSLLGQGRTDTQYF; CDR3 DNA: TGCGCCAGCAGCTTGCTGGGACAGGGTAGAACAGATACGCAGTATTTT
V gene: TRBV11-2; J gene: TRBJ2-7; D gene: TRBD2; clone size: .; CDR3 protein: CASSLAAGRYEQYF; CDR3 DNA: TGTGCCAGCAGCTTAGCAGCGGGAAGGTACGAGCAGTACTTC
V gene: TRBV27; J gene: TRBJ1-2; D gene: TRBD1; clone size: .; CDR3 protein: CASKETGTDGYTF; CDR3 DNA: TGTGCCAGCAAAGAGACAGGGACGGATGGCTACACCTTC
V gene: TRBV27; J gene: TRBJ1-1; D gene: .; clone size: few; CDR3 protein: CASSVVEGRTEAFF; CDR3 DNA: TGTGCCAGCAGTGTGGTGGAGGGACGCACTGAAGCTTTCTTT
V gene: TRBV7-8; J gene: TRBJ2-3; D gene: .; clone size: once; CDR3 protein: CASSLASLGDTQYF; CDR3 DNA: TGTGCCAGCAGCTTAGCGAGTTTAGGTGATACGCAGTATTTT
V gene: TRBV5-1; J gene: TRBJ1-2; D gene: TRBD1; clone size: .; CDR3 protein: CASTPRQGGFGYTF; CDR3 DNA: TGCGCCAGCACCCCCCGGCAGGGGGGTTTTGGCTACACCTTC
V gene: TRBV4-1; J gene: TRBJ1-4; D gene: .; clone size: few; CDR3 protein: CASSPKPGQAGNEKLFF; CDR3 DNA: TGCGCCAGCAGCCCTAAGCCAGGGCAGGCTGGGAATGAAAAACTGTTTTTT
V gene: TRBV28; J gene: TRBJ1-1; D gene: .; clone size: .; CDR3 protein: CASTLRRATEAFF; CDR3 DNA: TGTGCCAGTACGTTAAGGAGGGCGACTGAAGCTTTCTTT
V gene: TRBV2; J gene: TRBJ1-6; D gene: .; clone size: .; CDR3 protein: CASPSSGGNSPLHF; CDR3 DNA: TGTGCCAGCCCTAGTTCGGGTGGGAACTCACCCCTCCACTTT
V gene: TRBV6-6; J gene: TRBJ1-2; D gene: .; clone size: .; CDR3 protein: CASSYSKSESGYTF; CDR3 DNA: TGTGCCAGCAGTTACTCCAAATCGGAGAGTGGCTACACCTTC
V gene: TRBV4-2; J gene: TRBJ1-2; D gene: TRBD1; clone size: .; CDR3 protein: CASSQEAGGDYGYTF; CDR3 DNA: TGTGCCAGCAGCCAAGAAGCAGGGGGCGACTATGGCTACACCTTC
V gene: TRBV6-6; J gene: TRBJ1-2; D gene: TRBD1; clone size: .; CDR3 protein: CASRDGQARYYGYTF; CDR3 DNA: TGTGCCAGCAGAGACGGACAGGCTCGGTACTATGGCTACACCTTC
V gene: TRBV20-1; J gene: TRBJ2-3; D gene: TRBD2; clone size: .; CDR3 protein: CSADRGGAGTDTQYF; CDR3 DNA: TGCAGTGCTGACCGCGGGGGGGCCGGCACAGATACGCAGTATTTT
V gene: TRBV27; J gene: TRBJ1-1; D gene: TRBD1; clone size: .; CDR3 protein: CANDRGGTEAFF; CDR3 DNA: TGTGCCAACGACAGGGGTGGCACTGAAGCTTTCTTT
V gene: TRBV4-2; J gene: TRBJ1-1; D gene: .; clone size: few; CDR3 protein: CASSQDKTGWNTEAFF; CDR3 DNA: TGTGCCAGCAGCCAAGATAAGACAGGATGGAACACTGAAGCTTTCTTT
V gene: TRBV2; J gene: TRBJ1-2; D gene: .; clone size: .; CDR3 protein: CASSDLTDSYGYTF; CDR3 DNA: TGTGCCAGCAGTGACCTGACAGACTCCTATGGCTACACCTTC
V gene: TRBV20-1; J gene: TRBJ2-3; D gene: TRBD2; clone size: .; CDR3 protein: CSAKSGAPADTQYF; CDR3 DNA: TGCAGTGCAAAAAGCGGGGCCCCCGCAGATACGCAGTATTTT
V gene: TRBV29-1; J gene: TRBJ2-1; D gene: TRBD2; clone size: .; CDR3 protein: CSLLAAGENNEQFF; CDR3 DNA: TGCAGCTTACTGGCAGCGGGGGAAAACAATGAGCAGTTCTTC
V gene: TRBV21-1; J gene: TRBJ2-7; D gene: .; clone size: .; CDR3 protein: CASSRVLDNPSVIVYEQYF; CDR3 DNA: TGTGCCAGCAGCAGGGTTTTGGACAACCCCTCCGTCATAGTCTACGAGCAGTACTTC
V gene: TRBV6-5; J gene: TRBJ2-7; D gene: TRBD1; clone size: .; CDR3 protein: CASRLGQGAYYEEYF; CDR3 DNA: TGTGCCAGCAGACTCGGACAGGGGGCTTACTACGAGGAGTACTTC
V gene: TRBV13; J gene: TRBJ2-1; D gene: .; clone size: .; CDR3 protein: CASSLSGRQEFF; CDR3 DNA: TGTGCCAGCAGCTTAAGCGGGCGGCAGGAGTTCTTC
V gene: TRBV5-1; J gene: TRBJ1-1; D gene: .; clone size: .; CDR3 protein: CASSLEPQGRTEAFF; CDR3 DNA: TGCGCCAGCAGCTTGGAGCCCCAGGGGCGCACTGAAGCTTTCTTT